The rows below give T cell receptor beta chains drawn from one sample of a study of cytomegalovirus exposure and HLA in healthy donors. Clones were read by immunoSEQ multiplex PCR, and TCRdb kept only the in-frame ones, dropping some. Among over 150,000 clones listed, around 80% were seen once. The source material was PBMCs. The receptors come from a woman aged 55-70 years in good health and CMV-seropositive. The CDR3 runs from the conserved cysteine through the conserved F or W. The D gene is left open where the match is weak. Expanded clones get a size class; other rows say once, few or many, or leave the size out.

>NA|22|TRBJ2-6|TRBV12-2|NA
TGTGCAAGTCGCCCCCCAGGGGCGGGCAGCCCTAATCCCCTTTCTGGGGCCAACGTCCTGACTTTC
CASRPPGAGSPNPLSGANVLTF
>NA|15|TRBJ1-2|TRBV7-2|TRBD1
TGTGCCAGCAGCTTGGACAGGGTGAGAAACTATGGCTACACCTTC
CASSLDRVRNYGYTF
>once|13|TRBJ2-7|TRBV30|NA
TGTGCCTGCCAGGCGCTGAGCTCCTACGAGCAGTACTTC
CACQALSSYEQYF
>NA|13|TRBJ1-2|TRBV30|NA
TGTGCCTGGATGATAGGACAGTCTTATGGCTACACCTTC
CAWMIGQSYGYTF
>few|15|TRBJ1-3|TRBV7-6|TRBD1
TGTGCCAGCAGACTGGACAGGGGGCCTGGAAACACCATATATTTT
CASRLDRGPGNTIYF
>NA|16|TRBJ2-7|TRBV6-1|TRBD2
TGTGCCAGCAGTGCCTCTAGCGGCCTAATTTCCTACGAGCAGTACTTC
CASSASSGLISYEQYF
>NA|15|TRBJ1-4|TRBV12-1|NA
TGTGCCAGCAGCTTAGGCGGGACGAGGGTTGAAAAACTGTTTTTT
CASSLGGTRVEKLFF
>NA|13|TRBJ2-7|TRBV28|NA
TGTGCCAGCAGTCCCGGAGGGGCTTACGAGCAGTACTTC
CASSPGGAYEQYF
>NA|16|TRBJ1-5|TRBV30|NA
TGTGCCTGGAGTGTACGACGGGGGATGGGCAATCAGCCCCAGCATTTT
CAWSVRRGMGNQPQHF
>NA|11|TRBJ1-4|TRBV19|NA
TGTGCCAGTAGATCGACGTTGGCGGTGTTTTTT
CASRSTLAVFF
>NA|13|TRBJ2-3|TRBV5-1|NA
TGCGCCAGCAGCTCGGGACTCCCGGTTACGCAGTATTTT
CASSSGLPVTQYF
>once|15|TRBJ1-6|TRBV10-3|TRBD1
TGTGCCATCAGTGAGGACAGGGATTCCTATTCACCCCTCCACTTT
CAISEDRDSYSPLHF
>few|14|TRBJ2-7|TRBV28|TRBD1
TGTGCCAGCAGTTTATTAGGGGACAGCTACGAGCAGTACTTC
CASSLLGDSYEQYF
>NA|14|TRBJ2-7|TRBV18|NA
TGTGCCAGCTCACCGCGGGCGGCTGCCTACGAGCAGTACTTC
CASSPRAAAYEQYF
>NA|13|TRBJ1-6|TRBV2|NA
TGTGCCAGCAGTGACCCAGGAAGGTCACCCCTCCACTTT
CASSDPGRSPLHF
>NA|16|TRBJ1-1|TRBV27|NA
TGTGCCAGCAGTTTATCGGGGCGGGATTCGGGCACTGAAGCTTTCTTT
CASSLSGRDSGTEAFF
>NA|15|TRBJ2-2|TRBV5-1|NA
TGCGCCAGCAGCTTGCCGGGTCCGAACACCGGGGAGCTGTTTTTT
CASSLPGPNTGELFF
>NA|14|TRBJ1-2|TRBV5-4|TRBD1
TGTGCCAGCGACCGGGACAGGGAAGTGGGTGGCTACACCTTC
CASDRDREVGGYTF
>NA|16|TRBJ1-6|TRBV28|TRBD1
TGTGCCAGCAGTTTCCCCAGGACAGGGGGCAATTCACCCCTCCACTTT
CASSFPRTGGNSPLHF
>NA|15|TRBJ2-5|TRBV2|TRBD2
TGTGCCAGCAGTGAACAGCGGGAGTCGTTGGGAACCCAGTACTTC
CASSEQRESLGTQYF
>NA|16|TRBJ2-7|TRBV4-1|NA
TGCGCCAGCAGCCAAGATCAGGTTAGGCCATCCTACGAGCAGTACTTC
CASSQDQVRPSYEQYF
>medium-sized|14|TRBJ1-2|TRBV28|NA
TGTGCCAGCAGTTTATTCCAGGGGTCGGCTGGCTACACCTTC
CASSLFQGSAGYTF
>NA|14|TRBJ2-1|TRBV9|NA
TGTGCCAGCAGCGTACAGGGGTCCCACAATGAGCAGTTCTTC
CASSVQGSHNEQFF
>NA|13|TRBJ1-2|TRBV5-6|NA
TGTGCCAGCAGCTTTACCAGACAGGCTGGCTACACCTTC
CASSFTRQAGYTF
>once|17|TRBJ1-2|TRBV7-9|TRBD1
TGTGCCAGCAGTTTAGCTTCGGGACAGCTTTCCAACTATGGCTACACCTTC
CASSLASGQLSNYGYTF
>NA|14|TRBJ1-4|TRBV11-3|NA
TGTGCCAGCAGCAGAGGAGGCTCTAATGAAAAACTGTTTTTT
CASSRGGSNEKLFF
>NA|14|TRBJ1-1|TRBV19|NA
TGTGCCAGTAGTATCCCGGGAAGAAACACTGAAGCTTTCTTT
CASSIPGRNTEAFF
>NA|13|TRBJ1-2|TRBV7-2|NA
TGTGCCAGCAGCCCCCAGATAGGGGATGGCTACACCTTC
CASSPQIGDGYTF
>NA|17|TRBJ2-1|TRBV4-3|TRBD2
TGCGCCAGCAGCCAAGAATGGAGGACTAGTTTTGGTAATGAGCAGTTCTTC
CASSQEWRTSFGNEQFF
>NA|16|TRBJ2-3|TRBV6-6|TRBD2
TGTGCCAGCTACCCCAGACTAGCGGGGGCGGGGGATACGCAGTATTTT
CASYPRLAGAGDTQYF
>once|18|TRBJ1-4|TRBV27|TRBD1
TGTGCCAGCAGTCCCCCAGGACAGGGCCTTTGGGCTAATGAAAAACTGTTTTTT
CASSPPGQGLWANEKLFF
>NA|15|TRBJ1-2|TRBV18|NA
TGTGCCAGCTCACTCGTGGGGCAGGAACTCTATGGCTACACCTTC
CASSLVGQELYGYTF
>NA|13|TRBJ2-5|TRBV9|NA
TGTGCCAGCAGCCGAGCGGATCAAGAGACCCAGTACTTC
CASSRADQETQYF
>NA|14|TRBJ2-7|TRBV5-6|TRBD1
TGTGCCAGCAGCGCGCAACAGGGGGTTCGCGAGCAGTACTTC
CASSAQQGVREQYF
>NA|15|TRBJ2-7|TRBV18|TRBD1
TGTGCCAGCTCACCAGGACAGGGGAAGGACTACGAGCAGTACTTC
CASSPGQGKDYEQYF
>NA|13|TRBJ2-2|TRBV29-1|TRBD1
TGCAGCGTTTCCAGGGGGAGCACCGGGGAGCTGTTTTTT
CSVSRGSTGELFF
>NA|14|TRBJ1-2|TRBV6-6|TRBD1
TGTGCCAGCAGTTTAGGGACAGGGACCTATGGCTACACCTTC
CASSLGTGTYGYTF
>NA|13|TRBJ2-7|TRBV5-1|NA
TGCGCCAGCAGAGGTAGCGGAAGTTACGAGCAGTACTTC
CASRGSGSYEQYF
>NA|16|TRBJ2-7|TRBV7-9|TRBD1
TGTGCCAGCAGCTCCGGGACAGGGAGGGGGTCCTACGAGCAGTACTTC
CASSSGTGRGSYEQYF
>NA|15|TRBJ2-7|TRBV28|TRBD1
TGTGCCAGCAGTCTGGGAGCGGCAGGGGGCAACGAGCAGTACTTC
CASSLGAAGGNEQYF
>NA|16|TRBJ2-3|TRBV2|TRBD2
TGTGCCAGCAGTACGAAGCGGGGCACTAGCACAGATACGCAGTATTTT
CASSTKRGTSTDTQYF
>NA|15|TRBJ1-1|TRBV5-1|TRBD1
TGCGCCAGCACCGCAGGGGGTAAGGGGAACACTGAAGCTTTCTTT
CASTAGGKGNTEAFF
>few|15|TRBJ2-2|TRBV9|NA
TGTGCCAGCAGCGTAACAACAGGGAACACCGGGGAGCTGTTTTTT
CASSVTTGNTGELFF
>NA|16|TRBJ1-6|TRBV4-2|NA
TGTGCCAGCAGCCAAGAAGGAACAGGGATTAATTCACCCCTCCACTTT
CASSQEGTGINSPLHF
>NA|18|TRBJ2-6|TRBV7-9|NA
TGTGCCAGCAGCCTACGGACATACGGCGGATCTGGGGCCAACGTCCTGACTTTC
CASSLRTYGGSGANVLTF
>NA|15|TRBJ2-7|TRBV10-3|TRBD2
TGTGCCATCAGCATGGGGGCTAGCGGGGTTTACGAGCAGTACTTC
CAISMGASGVYEQYF